This T cell receptor (beta chain) was profiled in a study of CD8+CD57+ T cells in acquired aplastic anemia. As for the study in general: Sorting CD4+ and CD8+ cells gave DNA averaging approximately 3 ug.

This clonotype was seen a few times. What it binds is unknown. V shed 6 bases and J shed 4 bases, with 9 bases lying between them. In germline, CDR1 is SQVTM, CDR2 ANQGSEA. The CDR3 length is 11 residues. According to the study, genomic DNA was the template for TCR beta VDJ and CDR3 profiling. One entry per CDR3 protein results from TCRdb running MiXCR on the reads. This repertoire shows about 190,000 distinct CDR3 sequences, around 59% found once; its top ten account for more than 15%. Study-level findings and limits: Levels of CD8+ Simpson's diversity were not significantly distinct in patients versus controls.

The V gene is TRBV29-1, the J gene TRBJ1-2; a possible D gene is TRBD1 (5 bases). The receptor was derived from a human donor in good health, serving as a control. The sample taken for sequencing was sorted CD4+, CD8+, or CD8+CD57+ T cells (not recorded which) from PBMCs. The CDR3 nucleotides read TGCAGCGTCTGGGGGTCCTATGGCTACACCTTC. Protein sequence: CSVWGSYGYTF.